This note documents a single TCR beta chain sequence. This specimen comes from a study of blood T cells in healthy people across ages. Isolated PBMCs totaled at least 6 million in each sample. The use of a sample-barcoded 5' primer and a J-beta primer mix characterized a second PCR of roughly 6 to 11 cycles. TCRdb analysed the 5' RACE reads with MiXCR anew, one entry per CDR3 protein. The sample includes roughly 1,700,000 distinct CDR3 sequences, 28% of them seen just once. Germline-derived CDR1 and CDR2 are SQVTM and ANQGSEA. The V and J ends lost 7 bases and 2 bases respectively, with 18 bases between them. CDR3 length: 14 residues.

The chain links TRBV29-1 to TRBJ2-7; perhaps TRBD1 as D (5 bases). The sequenced material came from blood. The sequence was collected from a woman in her twenties or thirties in good health. The CDR3 DNA follows: TGCAGCGATCGAAGGGGTAGTCGAACCTACGAGCAGTACTTC. Protein sequence: CSDRRGSRTYEQYF.